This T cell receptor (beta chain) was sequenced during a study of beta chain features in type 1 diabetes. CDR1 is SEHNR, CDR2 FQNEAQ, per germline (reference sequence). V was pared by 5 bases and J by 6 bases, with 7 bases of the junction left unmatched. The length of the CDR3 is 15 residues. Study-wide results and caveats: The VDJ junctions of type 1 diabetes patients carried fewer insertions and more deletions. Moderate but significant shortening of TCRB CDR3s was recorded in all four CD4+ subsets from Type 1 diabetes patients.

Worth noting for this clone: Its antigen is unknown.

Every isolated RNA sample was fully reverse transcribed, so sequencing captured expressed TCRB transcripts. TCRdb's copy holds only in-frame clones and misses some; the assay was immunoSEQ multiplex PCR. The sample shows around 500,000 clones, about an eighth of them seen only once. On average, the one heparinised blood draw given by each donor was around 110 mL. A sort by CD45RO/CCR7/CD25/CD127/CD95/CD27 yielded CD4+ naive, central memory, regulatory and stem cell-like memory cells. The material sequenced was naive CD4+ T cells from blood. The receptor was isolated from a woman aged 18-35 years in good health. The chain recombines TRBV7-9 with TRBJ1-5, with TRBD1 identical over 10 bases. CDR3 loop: CASSPGTGVTQPQHF. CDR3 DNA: TGTGCCAGCAGCCCCGGGACAGGGGTGACTCAGCCCCAGCATTTT.